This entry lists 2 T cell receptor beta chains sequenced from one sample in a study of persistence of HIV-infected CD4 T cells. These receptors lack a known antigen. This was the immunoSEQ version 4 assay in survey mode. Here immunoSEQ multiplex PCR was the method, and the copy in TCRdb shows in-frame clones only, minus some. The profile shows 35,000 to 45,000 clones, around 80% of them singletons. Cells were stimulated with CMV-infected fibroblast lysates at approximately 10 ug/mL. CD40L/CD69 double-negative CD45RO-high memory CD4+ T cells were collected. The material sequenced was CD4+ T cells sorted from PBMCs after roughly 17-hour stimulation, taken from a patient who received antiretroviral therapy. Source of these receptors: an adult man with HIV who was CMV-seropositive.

CDR3 sequence reads: CASSPEVTNTIYF. The CDR3 nucleotides are TGCGCCAGCAGCCCCGAAGTTACGAACACCATATATTTT. This rearrangement joins TRBV5-1 to TRBJ1-3; the D is unclear. The CDR3 runs to 13 residues. The V end was cut by 4 bases, the J end by 7 bases, with 12 bases between. Germline values: CDR1 SGHRS, CDR2 YFSETQ.

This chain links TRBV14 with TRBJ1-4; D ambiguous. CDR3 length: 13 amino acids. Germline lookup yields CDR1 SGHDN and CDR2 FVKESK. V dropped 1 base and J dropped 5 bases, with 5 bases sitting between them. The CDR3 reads CASSQGLNEKLFF. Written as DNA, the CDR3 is TGTGCCAGCAGCCAAGGTCTAAATGAAAAACTGTTTTTT.